The 21 T cell receptor beta chains below were found in one sample sequenced in a study of CD8 T cells in ankylosing spondylitis. Antigen specificity for these receptors is unknown. TCRdb re-derived calls from the 5' RACE reads in MiXCR, one entry per CDR3 protein. The sample lists 750,000 to 850,000 distinct CDR3 sequences, over 9.5% seen once, with roughly 0.51% in the top ten. Study-wide points: Eight highly homologous variants formed a TCR beta motif that appeared characteristic of ankylosing spondylitis blood.

The source material was blood, either unsorted or a sorted T cell fraction (not recorded which). The receptors shown here come from a male donor with ankylosing spondylitis.

This sequence joins TRBV6-6 and TRBJ2-5; possibly TRBD1 for D (5 bases). V was pared by 8 bases and J by 5 bases, with 9 bases between. The CDR3 length is 11 residues. From germline, CDR1 is MNHNY and CDR2 SVGAGI (reference sequence). CDR3 protein: CASGYRETQYF. As DNA, the CDR3 is TGTGCCAGCGGGTACAGGGAGACCCAGTACTTC.

This chain connects TRBV2 to TRBJ2-1, with D unresolved. CDR1 and CDR2 (germline): SNHLY, FYNNEI. The CDR3 has 14 amino acids. V gave up 4 bases and J gave up 7 bases, with 14 bases separating them. The CDR3 protein is CASSVEQPLNEQFF. CDR3 in DNA: TGTGCCAGCAGTGTTGAACAGCCTCTGAATGAGCAGTTCTTC.

The rearrangement links TRBV5-4 to TRBJ2-3, with TRBD1 as a possible D gene (6 bases). Per germline, CDR1 SGHNT and CDR2 YYREEE (reference sequence). The CDR3 has 14 residues. V was pared by 4 bases and J by 0 bases, with 9 bases between. The CDR3 region is CASSVDSSTDTQYF. As DNA, the CDR3 is TGTGCCAGCAGCGTGGACAGCAGCACAGATACGCAGTATTTT.

The V call is TRBV7-3, the J call TRBJ2-7, with 9 bases identical to TRBD1. The CDR3 runs 17 residues. The germline CDR1 and CDR2 sequences are SGHTA and FQGTGA. The junction had 13 bases not matched to a gene; V was cut back by 4 bases and J by 3 bases. The CDR3 DNA reads as TGTGCCAGCAGCTATAAAAGTCCCGGGACAGGGAGCTACGAGCAGTACTTC. This encodes CASSYKSPGTGSYEQYF. Supplemented by reference TRBV7-3 and TRBJ2-7, the full variable domain reads GAGVSQTPSNKVTEKGKYVELRCDPISGHTALYWYRQSLGQGPEFLIYFQGTGAADDSGLPNDRFFAVRPEGSVSTLKIQRTERGDSAVYLCASSYKSPGTGSYEQYFGPGTRLTVT.

The CDR3 DNA follows: TGTGCCAGCAGTTATAATCCCCAGCATTTT. The encoded protein is CASSYNPQHF. The chain combines TRBV28 with TRBJ1-5; D is ambiguous. The germline gives CDR1 MDHEN, CDR2 SYDVKM. The germline V and J ends were trimmed by 4 bases and 10 bases, with 5 bases remaining between them. The CDR3 length is 10 residues.

This sequence joins TRBV5-1 and TRBJ2-5; D is unresolved. The CDR3 length is 13 residues. Germline-derived CDR1 and CDR2 are SGHRS and YFSETQ. Trimming shortened V by 1 base and J by 4 bases, and 8 bases separated the two germline ends. CDR3 in amino acids: CASSLRAAETQYF. As DNA, the CDR3 is TGCGCCAGCAGCTTGAGGGCAGCAGAGACCCAGTACTTC. Combining the CDR3 with reference TRBV5-1 and TRBJ2-5 gives the whole variable domain KAGVTQTPRYLIKTRGQQVTLSCSPISGHRSVSWYQQTPGQGLQFLFEYFSETQRNKGNFPGRFSGRQFSNSRSEMNVSTLELGDSALYLCASSLRAAETQYFGPGTRLLVL.

The chain uses TRBV27 and TRBJ1-2; 9 bases are shared with TRBD1. The CDR3 spans 17 residues. V shed 3 bases and J 3 bases; nucleotides not matched to a gene: 11. Germline V gene sequence: CDR1 MNHEY, CDR2 SMNVEV (reference sequence). This chain's CDR3 is CASSLGDRVRIYYGYTF. DNA for the CDR3: TGTGCCAGCAGTTTGGGGGACAGGGTGAGGATTTACTATGGCTACACCTTC.

The V call is TRBV20-1, the J call TRBJ1-4; D is unclear. The V gene's germline CDR1 is DFQATT and CDR2 SNEGSKA (reference sequence). This CDR3 contains 14 residues. The ends were cut back, 5 bases at V and 8 bases at J, with 18 bases in the middle. The CDR3 sequence: CSALRAAVGEKLFF. The CDR3 DNA reads TGCAGTGCTCTCCGGGCGGCGGTGGGGGAAAAACTGTTTTTT.

The gene calls are TRBV9 and TRBJ1-3; no clear D gene. Deletions cut 0 bases from V and 8 bases from J, with 9 bases between. Germline-derived CDR1 and CDR2 are SGDLS and YYNGEE. The CDR3 has 13 amino acids. As DNA, the CDR3 is TGTGCCAGCAGCGTAGATTTGAAGGACACCATATATTTT. Translation gives CASSVDLKDTIYF.

There are a few counts of this clonotype. The rearrangement joins TRBV7-2 to TRBJ1-6; 8 nucleotides align to TRBD1. This CDR3 contains 13 residues. Germline CDR1 and CDR2: SGHTA and FQGNSA. After removal of 4 bases from V and 7 bases from J, the junction contained 0 bases not matched to a gene. The CDR3 loop reads CASSWTGNSPLHF. The CDR3 nucleotides are TGTGCCAGCAGCTGGACAGGGAATTCACCCCTCCACTTT.

This clonotype was observed a few times. The rearrangement uses TRBV18 and TRBJ2-1, with D possibly being TRBD2 (6 bases). V dropped 4 bases and J dropped 8 bases, with 18 bases sitting between them. This CDR3 comprises 15 residues. Looked up from germline, CDR1 is KGHSH and CDR2 is LQKENI. The CDR3 nucleotides are TGTGCCAGCTCACTCAATAGCGGAAAGGCCCATGAGCAGTTCTTC. Translation: CASSLNSGKAHEQFF.

The chain couples TRBV20-1 to TRBJ2-7; the match to TRBD1 covers 7 bases. V dropped 0 bases and J dropped 4; count of bases not matched to a gene: 6. Germline values: CDR1 DFQATT, CDR2 SNEGSKA (reference sequence). The CDR3 has 14 amino acids. This CDR3 is CSARDTGVGYEQYF. CDR3 sequence (DNA): TGCAGTGCTAGAGATACAGGGGTGGGGTACGAGCAGTACTTC.

This rearrangement joins TRBV30 to TRBJ2-7, with D hard to call. This CDR3 spans 11 amino acids. The germline CDR1 and CDR2 sequences are GTSNPN and SVGIG (reference sequence). The ends were cut back, 1 base at V and 6 bases at J, with 7 bases in the middle. The CDR3 coding sequence is TGTGCCTGGAGTGCACGACTCGAGCAGTACTTC. It translates to CAWSARLEQYF.

This clonotype came up many times. This rearrangement joins TRBV6-5 to TRBJ2-7; TRBD2 matches 10 bases. The CDR3 spans 16 residues. The germline CDR1 and CDR2 sequences are MNHEY and SVGAGI. V lost 4 bases to trimming and J lost 0 bases; unmatched junction nucleotides: 6. CDR3 sequence: CASSFSVAGGSYEQYF. In DNA form, the CDR3 reads TGTGCCAGCAGTTTCTCTGTAGCGGGAGGCTCCTACGAGCAGTACTTC.

This clonotype was observed at least ten times. This chain connects TRBV10-3 to TRBJ2-7, with 8 positions matching TRBD1. The germline V gene has CDR1 ENHRY and CDR2 SYGVKD. This CDR3 is built from 13 residues. The ends lost 4 bases at V and 3 bases at J; junction bases unmatched: 2. As DNA, the CDR3 is TGTGCCATCAGTGGGACAGGGAACTACGAGCAGTACTTC. Its translation is CAISGTGNYEQYF.

This clonotype was counted a few times. This rearrangement joins TRBV20-1 to TRBJ2-3; D may match TRBD1 or TRBD2 (5 bases each). CDR1 and CDR2 from the germline V gene are DFQATT and SNEGSKA (reference sequence). V lost 6 bases and J 6 bases, leaving 22 bases between the germline ends. This CDR3 region has 15 residues. The CDR3 sequence: CSATNPRDAGDTQYF. The CDR3 DNA reads TGCAGTGCAACAAATCCTCGGGACGCAGGGGATACGCAGTATTTT.

In its sample, this clonotype was seen many times. This sequence joins TRBV20-1 and TRBJ2-3; 11 positions agree with TRBD1. Germline CDR1 reads DFQATT; CDR2 reads SNEGSKA (reference sequence). This CDR3 is built from 19 residues. J gave up 0 bases and V 2 bases, and 13 bases lay outside the gene matches. In DNA, the CDR3 is TGCAGTGCTAGATTTGGACGGGACAGGGGGTACTCTAGCACAGATACGCAGTATTTT. As protein: CSARFGRDRGYSSTDTQYF.

This clonotype was counted only a few times. The chain joins TRBV7-3 to TRBJ1-2; a weak D match, TRBD1 (6 bases). V shed 5 bases and J shed 4 bases, with 14 bases lying between them. The CDR3 runs 14 residues. Germline V gene data show CDR1 as SGHTA and CDR2 as FQGTGA. The CDR3 nucleotides are TGTGCCAGCAGCGCAGGGGTGGGAAGCTATGGCTACACCTTC. Translation: CASSAGVGSYGYTF.

This clonotype was detected many times. This chain connects TRBV18 to TRBJ1-4; D remains unclear. Trimming left V 4 bases short and J 3 bases short, with 6 bases between. Germline loops: CDR1 KGHSH, CDR2 LQKENI. This CDR3 has 13 amino acids. The CDR3 DNA follows: TGTGCCAGCTCACAGGGAGCTAATGAAAAACTGTTTTTT. Residues: CASSQGANEKLFF.

This clonotype was observed many times. This chain connects TRBV20-1 to TRBJ1-1, with 8 bases lining up with TRBD1. From germline, CDR1 is DFQATT and CDR2 SNEGSKA (reference sequence). This CDR3 has 12 amino acids. V was pared by 8 bases and J by 1 base, with 3 bases of the junction left unmatched. The DNA of the CDR3 is TGCAGTCCAGGACAGGGGAACACTGAAGCTTTCTTT. This translates into CSPGQGNTEAFF.

The V gene is TRBV6-5, the J gene TRBJ1-6; D may be TRBD1 (6 bases). CDR3 length: 15 amino acids. Germline V gene lookup returns CDR1 MNHEY and CDR2 SVGAGI. With 0 bases removed from V and 9 bases from J, the gap between germline ends came to 12 bases. The CDR3 DNA reads TGTGCCAGCAGTTACTCTTATACGACAGGTTCACCCCTCCACTTT. This gives the protein CASSYSYTTGSPLHF.